The next 30 T cell receptor beta chains were all read from a single sample in a study of T cells in narcolepsy. TCRdb's copy holds only in-frame clones and misses some; the assay was immunoSEQ multiplex PCR. The data show 12,000 or so clones, 90% to 95% seen once. The sample consisted of CD45RA- memory CD4+ T cells from PBMCs. Receptors originate from a human donor with narcolepsy.

This clone came up a few times. The chain uses TRBV6-1 and TRBJ2-7; possibly TRBD1 for D (6 bases). The CDR3 sequence is 15 residues long. V lost 7 bases to trimming and J lost 0 bases, with 16 bases between them. Germline CDR1 MNHNS, CDR2 SASEGT. The CDR3 region has the DNA TGTGCCAGCACCCTCGGACAGTTTAACTCCTACGAGCAGTACTTC. Residues: CASTLGQFNSYEQYF.

This clone was observed a single time. This chain uses TRBV19 with TRBJ2-2, with D tentatively TRBD2 (6 bases). The CDR3 is 15 amino acids. In germline, CDR1 is LNHDA, CDR2 SQIVND (reference sequence). With 7 bases removed from V and 2 bases from J, the gap between germline ends came to 14 bases. The CDR3 spells CASNPGTYNTGELFF. CDR3 coding DNA: TGTGCCAGTAACCCCGGGACTTACAACACCGGGGAGCTGTTTTTT. Full variable domain (remainder filled in from reference TRBV19 and TRBJ2-2): DGGITQSPKYLFRKEGQNVTLSCEQNLNHDAMYWYRQDPGQGLRLIYYSQIVNDFQKGDIAEGYSVSREKKESFPLTVTSAQKNPTAFYLCASNPGTYNTGELFFGEGSRLTVL.

This clone has a single count. The chain links TRBV18 to TRBJ2-5; D may match TRBD1 or TRBD2 (5 bases each). Trimming pared 5 bases from V and 3 bases from J, leaving 10 bases between. CDR1 KGHSH and CDR2 LQKENI come from the germline V gene. The CDR3 spans 13 residues. The CDR3 spells CASSEGQKETQYF. The CDR3 DNA reads as TGTGCCAGCTCAGAGGGGCAGAAAGAGACCCAGTACTTC.

The CDR3 spells CSVRTLPEWTEAFF. The DNA of the CDR3 is TGCAGCGTCCGAACCCTCCCTGAGTGGACTGAAGCTTTCTTT. J is TRBJ1-1 and V is TRBV29-1; D not resolved. This CDR3 is 14 amino acids long. Germline values: CDR1 SQVTM, CDR2 ANQGSEA. Trimming left V 6 bases short and J 5 bases short, with 19 bases between.

The chain carries TRBV18 and TRBJ2-5; perhaps D is TRBD1 or TRBD2 (6 bases each). V dropped 6 bases and J dropped 9 bases, with 17 bases sitting between them. Germline V CDR1 and CDR2: KGHSH, LQKENI. The CDR3 contains 13 residues. The CDR3: CASSPSAGEAQYF. CDR3 DNA: TGTGCCAGCTCCCCCTCCGCAGGGGAGGCCCAGTACTTC.

The J gene is TRBJ2-7, the V gene TRBV2, with 9 nucleotides matching TRBD1. V shed 6 bases, J shed 4 bases, and the junction held 13 bases outside the gene matches. There are 16 residues in the CDR3. Germline CDR1 reads SNHLY; CDR2 reads FYNNEI. CDR3 region: CASSRGQGEIVYEQYF. For the CDR3, the DNA is TGTGCCAGCAGCCGGGGACAGGGTGAAATAGTTTACGAGCAGTACTTC.

The gene calls are TRBV29-1 and TRBJ1-5, with no clear D. Trimming removed 7 bases from V and 2 bases from J, with 12 bases in between. The CDR3 is 13 residues long. Per the germline V gene, CDR1 is SQVTM and CDR2 is ANQGSEA. The CDR3 here is CSAGGRGNQPQHF. The DNA of the CDR3 is TGCAGCGCAGGTGGACGGGGCAATCAGCCCCAGCATTTT.

The chain couples TRBV6-6 to TRBJ2-5, with D possibly TRBD2 on 6 matching bases. The germline V gene has CDR1 MNHNY and CDR2 SVGAGI (reference sequence). The CDR3 spans 16 residues. The V and J ends lost 0 bases and 5 bases respectively, with 16 bases between them. Here the CDR3 DNA reads TGTGCCAGCAGTTACTCGCGAGGCGGTGCGGGGGAGACCCAGTACTTC. It is translated as CASSYSRGGAGETQYF.

The V and J genes are TRBV5-5 and TRBJ2-7, with a tentative D call TRBD1 (6 bases). V was pared by 1 base and J by 3 bases, with 14 bases between. This CDR3 has 15 amino acids. CDR1 and CDR2 from the germline V gene are SGHKS and YYEKEE (reference sequence). CDR3: CASSLTTGLFYEQYF. CDR3 coding DNA: TGTGCCAGCAGCTTGACGACAGGTCTATTCTACGAGCAGTACTTC.

This clone was detected once. The chain is built from TRBV4-2 and TRBJ1-1; D is undetermined. This CDR3 contains 14 residues. V shed 1 base and J shed 1 base, with 7 bases lying between them. CDR1 is LGHNA and CDR2 is YNFKEQ in the germline V gene. Here the CDR3 reads CASSQVGTNTEAFF. The CDR3 DNA reads TGTGCCAGCAGCCAAGTGGGAACGAACACTGAAGCTTTCTTT.

The chain combines TRBV30 with TRBJ1-4; D call uncertain. Germline V gene lookup returns CDR1 GTSNPN and CDR2 SVGIG (reference sequence). The V end lost 1 base, the J end lost 4 bases, and 7 bases lay between the germline ends. The CDR3 length is 13 residues. The CDR3, as DNA: TGTGCCTGGAGTGGCAGCTTTAATGAAAAACTGTTTTTT. Protein: CAWSGSFNEKLFF.

The chain joins TRBV5-1 to TRBJ2-3; 9 nucleotides line up with TRBD2. Germline V gene data show CDR1 as SGHRS and CDR2 as YFSETQ. V gave up 0 bases and J gave up 5 bases; unmatched junction bases: 19. There are 20 residues in the CDR3. The CDR3 nucleotides are TGCGCCAGCAGCTTGGCGACGATTTTCGTGCCTAGCGGGGATAGAGATACGCAGTATTTT. It specifies CASSLATIFVPSGDRDTQYF.

The chain has TRBV6-4 and TRBJ2-1; 10 bases match TRBD2. CDR1 MRHNA and CDR2 SNTAGT come from the germline V gene. V gave up 5 bases and J gave up 0 bases; unmatched junction bases: 1. The CDR3 runs 15 residues. The CDR3 DNA is TGTGCCAGCAGTTCTAGCGGGAGCTCCTACAATGAGCAGTTCTTC. Its translation is CASSSSGSSYNEQFF.

CDR3 region: CASSPRGGGAISYNEQFF. The CDR3 coding sequence is TGTGCCAGTAGTCCAAGAGGCGGGGGGGCCATCTCCTACAATGAGCAGTTCTTC. This sequence joins TRBV19 and TRBJ2-1, with TRBD2 identical over 9 bases. In germline, CDR1 is LNHDA, CDR2 SQIVND (reference sequence). The length of the CDR3 is 18 residues. V lost 5 bases and J lost 0; bases outside the gene matches: 11.

The chain has TRBV6-5 and TRBJ1-2; the D gene is possibly TRBD1 (5 bases). The V end was cut by 6 bases, the J end by 4 bases, with 15 bases between. CDR3 length: 14 residues. Germline V gene lookup returns CDR1 MNHEY and CDR2 SVGAGI. This chain's CDR3 is CASRPDSTLYGYTF. CDR3 nucleotides: TGTGCCAGCAGACCTGACAGCACGCTCTATGGCTACACCTTC.

The genes are TRBV28 and TRBJ1-2; D remains unclear. Trimming shortened V by 3 bases and J by 3 bases, and 8 bases separated the two germline ends. The CDR3 contains 13 residues. The germline V gene has CDR1 MDHEN and CDR2 SYDVKM. In DNA form, the CDR3 reads TGTGCCAGCAGTTTGAGGGCGGACTATGGCTACACCTTC. Its protein is CASSLRADYGYTF.

The chain employs TRBV15 and TRBJ2-7; weak D call: TRBD2 (6 bases). This CDR3 has 14 amino acids. Looked up from germline, CDR1 is LNHNV and CDR2 is YYDKDF (reference sequence). Deletions cut 3 bases from V and 2 bases from J, with 11 bases between. The DNA for the CDR3 is TGTGCCACCAGCAGGGGGACTGTGACCTACGAGCAGTACTTC. Its translation is CATSRGTVTYEQYF.

The chain joins TRBV5-1 to TRBJ2-1; 12 bases are shared with TRBD2. This CDR3 is 15 amino acids long. The V and J ends lost 0 bases and 8 bases, in that order; junction bases with no gene match: 3. CDR1 and CDR2 (germline): SGHRS, YFSETQ. This CDR3 is CASSLGTSGIYEQFF. The CDR3 nucleotides read TGCGCCAGCAGCTTGGGGACTAGCGGGATTTATGAGCAGTTCTTC. Together with reference TRBV5-1 and TRBJ2-1, the CDR3 gives the full variable domain: KAGVTQTPRYLIKTRGQQVTLSCSPISGHRSVSWYQQTPGQGLQFLFEYFSETQRNKGNFPGRFSGRQFSNSRSEMNVSTLELGDSALYLCASSLGTSGIYEQFFGPGTRLTVL.

The chain employs TRBV28 and TRBJ1-1; unclear D gene. Per the germline V gene, CDR1 is MDHEN and CDR2 is SYDVKM. This CDR3 comprises 11 residues. V was clipped by 1 base and J by 6 bases, with 3 bases between them. In DNA, the CDR3 is TGTGCCAGCAGTTTATTGTCTGAAGCTTTCTTT. Protein product: CASSLLSEAFF. Together with reference TRBV28 and TRBJ1-1, the CDR3 gives the full variable domain: DVKVTQSSRYLVKRTGEKVFLECVQDMDHENMFWYRQDPGLGLRLIYFSYDVKMKEKGDIPEGYSVSREKKERFSLILESASTNQTSMYLCASSLLSEAFFGQGTRLTVV.

This clone was recorded once. J is TRBJ2-3 and V is TRBV4-1, with D perhaps matching TRBD2 (5 bases). V was cut by 0 bases and J by 2 bases, with 9 bases left in between. CDR1 and CDR2 (germline): MGHRA, YSYEKL. The CDR3 is made up of 15 amino acids. Here the CDR3 DNA reads TGCGCCAGCAGCCAAGAAGCGGCCCCCACAGATACGCAGTATTTT. Its protein product is CASSQEAAPTDTQYF.

This chain links TRBV6-1 with TRBJ2-4, with 9 bases matching TRBD2. Germline V gene data show CDR1 as MNHNS and CDR2 as SASEGT. This CDR3 is built from 15 residues. The junction had 2 bases not matched to a gene; V was cut back by 5 bases and J by 0 bases. Here the CDR3 reads CASSLAGVAKNIQYF. In nucleotides, the CDR3 is TGTGCCAGCAGTTTAGCGGGGGTAGCCAAAAACATTCAGTACTTC.

The chain combines TRBV5-4 with TRBJ2-6; D perhaps matches TRBD2 (6 bases). The CDR3 totals 15 residues. CDR1 and CDR2 (germline): SGHNT, YYREEE (reference sequence). V lost 4 bases to trimming and J lost 2 bases, with 10 bases between them. The CDR3: CASSVPGAGANVLTF. DNA for the CDR3: TGTGCCAGCAGCGTCCCGGGGGCTGGGGCCAACGTCCTGACTTTC.

This clone was counted once. The chain couples TRBV4-1 to TRBJ1-1, with 9 bases lining up with TRBD1. CDR1 is MGHRA, CDR2 YSYEKL, per germline. This CDR3 has 17 residues. Trimming cost V 4 bases and J 1 base; bases outside gene matches: 10. The CDR3 loop is CASSPGADRGENTEAFF. In DNA, the CDR3 is TGCGCCAGCAGCCCGGGGGCTGACAGGGGGGAGAACACTGAAGCTTTCTTT.

This chain joins TRBV18 and TRBJ2-6; possibly TRBD2 for D (5 bases). The CDR3 spans 14 residues. Germline CDR1 KGHSH, CDR2 LQKENI. Trimming took 3 bases from V and 4 from J, leaving 7 bases between them. For the CDR3, the DNA is TGTGCCAGCTCACCCTCGGGAGGGGCCAACGTCCTGACTTTC. Its protein product is CASSPSGGANVLTF.

V usage is TRBV10-3 and J usage is TRBJ2-5; possible D gene TRBD1, 5 bases. Trimming removed 8 bases at V and 5 bases at J, with 12 bases between. CDR1 is ENHRY and CDR2 is SYGVKD in the germline V gene. The CDR3 consists of 12 residues. Here the CDR3 DNA reads TGTGCCATCCAAGGGGCAGGGGAGACCCAGTACTTC. Its translation: CAIQGAGETQYF.

This chain uses TRBV6-1 with TRBJ1-5; the D is unclear. The germline V and J ends were trimmed by 2 bases and 6 bases, with 8 bases remaining between them. Germline loops: CDR1 MNHNS, CDR2 SASEGT. CDR3 length: 13 residues. The CDR3 region is CASSERGSQPQHF. The CDR3, as DNA: TGTGCCAGCAGTGAACGAGGGAGTCAGCCCCAGCATTTT.

CDR3 loop: CASSLQSGLNQPQHF. The CDR3 coding sequence is TGTGCCAGCAGCCTCCAGAGTGGTCTCAATCAGCCCCAGCATTTT. This chain connects TRBV7-6 to TRBJ1-5, with unresolved D. Germline V gene data show CDR1 as SGHVS and CDR2 as FNYEAQ. The CDR3 contains 15 residues. The V end lost 5 bases, the J end lost 3 bases, and 14 bases lay between the germline ends.

This clone has a single count. The chain combines TRBV7-9 with TRBJ2-7; TRBD1 or TRBD2 may be the D gene (5 bases each). CDR3 length: 14 residues. Germline values: CDR1 SEHNR, CDR2 FQNEAQ (reference sequence). V was pared by 0 bases and J by 7 bases, with 13 bases between. CDR3 region: CASSLALGVGEQYF. The CDR3 DNA reads TGTGCCAGCAGCTTAGCGCTGGGGGTGGGGGAGCAGTACTTC.

The chain uses TRBV10-2 and TRBJ2-5; D is possibly TRBD1 (5 bases). TRBJ2-7 explains the end of the DNA better; the J call may be wrong. Germline CDR1 is WSHSY and CDR2 is SAAADI. The CDR3 covers 14 residues. CDR3 bases: TGCGCCAGCAGTGTGATGGCAGGGTTCGTCGAGCAGTACTTC. Its translation: CASSVMAGFVEQYF.

The CDR3 DNA sequence: TGTGCCTGGAGAACCCCCGGGACAGGGTATTCACCCCTCCACTTT. Its protein product is CAWRTPGTGYSPLHF. The J gene is TRBJ1-6, the V gene TRBV30; TRBD1 matches at 9 bases. The CDR3 contains 15 residues. Germline lookup yields CDR1 GTSNPN and CDR2 SVGIG (reference sequence). V was clipped by 3 bases and J by 8 bases; unmatched bases: 8.